Presented here are 7 T cell receptor beta chains from one specimen sequenced in a study of cytomegalovirus exposure and HLA in healthy donors. Researchers ran the PCR with 60 Vbeta and 13 Jbeta primers. This table comes from immunoSEQ multiplex PCR, and its TCRdb copy is limited to in-frame clones, with some not included. The sample yields under 100,000 clones, roughly 73% seen once. Sequencing was done on a sample of PBMCs. The receptors come from a boy between 5 and 17 years old in good health and CMV-seronegative.

The V gene is TRBV28, the J gene TRBJ2-1; tentatively, D is TRBD1 (6 bases). The CDR3 has 15 amino acids. Per the germline V gene, CDR1 is MDHEN and CDR2 is SYDVKM. Deletions cut 5 bases from V and 0 bases from J, with 11 bases between. The CDR3 DNA follows: TGTGCCAGCAGTCTTTCCAGGGGCTCCTACAATGAGCAGTTCTTC. Its translation is CASSLSRGSYNEQFF.

This clone was observed a few times. The rearrangement uses TRBV13 and TRBJ2-7; TRBD2 matches 11 bases. Germline CDR1 reads PRHDT; CDR2 reads FYEKMQ (reference sequence). V gave up 4 bases and J gave up 2 bases; unmatched junction bases: 7. This CDR3 is 16 amino acids long. The CDR3 DNA follows: TGTGCCAGCAGCTCCAGTTTACTAGCGGGAGCCTACGAGCAGTACTTC. Translated, it gives CASSSSLLAGAYEQYF.

V usage is TRBV5-1 and J usage is TRBJ1-2; no clear D. CDR3 size: 13 residues. Germline V gene sequence: CDR1 SGHRS, CDR2 YFSETQ. The V and J ends lost 4 bases and 4 bases respectively, with 11 bases between them. The DNA for the CDR3 is TGCGCCAGCAGCCCCGACGGGTCCTATGGCTACACCTTC. Protein: CASSPDGSYGYTF.

This chain links TRBV18 with TRBJ2-1; weak D call: TRBD2 (6 bases). Deletions cut 5 bases from V and 0 bases from J, with 14 bases between. Germline V gives CDR1 KGHSH, CDR2 LQKENI. This CDR3 is built from 16 residues. For the CDR3, the DNA is TGTGCCAGCTCAAGTGGAATGACTAGCTCCTACAATGAGCAGTTCTTC. This translates into CASSSGMTSSYNEQFF.

V and J are TRBV28 and TRBJ1-1; D perhaps matches TRBD1 (6 bases). The CDR3 covers 16 residues. Germline V gives CDR1 MDHEN, CDR2 SYDVKM. Trimming took 5 bases from V and 0 from J, leaving 16 bases between them. CDR3 protein: CASSPGQSLMNTEAFF. The CDR3 DNA is TGTGCCAGCAGTCCTGGACAGAGTTTAATGAACACTGAAGCTTTCTTT.

The chain couples TRBV4-1 to TRBJ2-5, with 7 bases that match TRBD1. The germline V gene has CDR1 MGHRA and CDR2 YSYEKL. Germline trimming cut 1 base from V and 3 bases from J; bases unmatched to any gene: 8. This CDR3 region has 16 residues. The CDR3 sequence: CASSQVWTGREETQYF. The DNA of the CDR3 is TGCGCCAGCAGCCAAGTATGGACAGGAAGAGAAGAGACCCAGTACTTC.

About this clone itself: The junction and the germline gene differ at one end; a read error may be behind it. This rearrangement joins TRBV7-7 to TRBJ1-2; a possible D gene is TRBD1 (5 bases). The CDR3 spans 13 residues. The germline V gene encodes CDR1 SSHAT and CDR2 FNYEAQ (reference sequence). In DNA, the CDR3 is TGTGCTAGCACCCAGGGAGCGGGCTATGGCTACACCTTC. Its protein product is CASTQGAGYGYTF.